These 27 T cell receptor beta chains were all obtained from the same sample, sequenced in a study of CD8 T cells in ankylosing spondylitis. Study-level points and caveats: A TCR beta motif of roughly 8 highly homologous variants seemed to mark ankylosing spondylitis blood.

TCRdb redid the calling of the 5' RACE reads with MiXCR, one entry per CDR3 protein. The profile shows a few hundred thousand distinct CDR3 sequences, 20% to 25% of them singletons. These receptors have no known antigen. Material: blood, either unsorted or a sorted T cell fraction (not recorded which). The receptors were gathered from a male donor with ankylosing spondylitis.

This clonotype occurred a few times. The rearrangement links TRBV20-1 to TRBJ2-1; 8 bases agree with TRBD2. Germline values: CDR1 DFQATT, CDR2 SNEGSKA (reference sequence). V shed 6 bases, J shed 0 bases, and the junction held 10 bases outside the gene matches. This CDR3 has 16 amino acids. As DNA, the CDR3 is TGCAGTGCCAGAACAACTAGCGGTAGCTCCTACAATGAGCAGTTCTTC. This sequence encodes CSARTTSGSSYNEQFF.

The V gene is TRBV12-3 or TRBV12-4, the J gene TRBJ1-2; weak D call: TRBD1 (5 bases). Trimming cost V 8 bases and J 7 bases, with 14 bases left between them. The CDR3 consists of 12 residues. The CDR3 coding sequence is TGTGCCAGCGGGGGGGTATTAAGTGGCTACACCTTC. Encoded protein: CASGGVLSGYTF.

In this sample, this clonotype turned up a few times. The chain employs TRBV28 and TRBJ1-1; D gene uncertain. In germline, CDR1 is MDHEN, CDR2 SYDVKM. CDR3 length equals 14 residues. Trimming took 5 bases from V and 0 from J, leaving 10 bases between them. Here the CDR3 DNA reads TGTGCCAGCAGTCCACCCGGCGTGAACACTGAAGCTTTCTTT. Its protein product is CASSPPGVNTEAFF.

There are many counts of this clonotype. The V call is TRBV29-1, the J call TRBJ2-6; D is uncertain. V was cut by 4 bases and J by 0 bases, with 4 bases left in between. Germline V lookup: CDR1 SQVTM, CDR2 ANQGSEA. This CDR3 has 13 amino acids. CDR3 bases: TGCAGCGTTGGGTCCTCTGGGGCCAACGTCCTGACTTTC. It encodes CSVGSSGANVLTF.

The rearrangement uses TRBV11-2 and TRBJ2-7; 7 positions match TRBD1. The germline V gene encodes CDR1 SGHAT and CDR2 FQNNGV. The length of the CDR3 is 18 residues. With 5 bases clipped from V and 0 bases from J, the junction kept 16 bases outside the gene matches. The DNA for the CDR3 is TGTGCCAGCAGCCTCCTCCCCTTACAGGGGATGAGCTCCTACGAGCAGTACTTC. It translates to CASSLLPLQGMSSYEQYF.

Many counts were recorded for this clonotype. The V gene is TRBV28, the J gene TRBJ2-2, with 7 nucleotides matching TRBD1. Losses at the gene ends were 4 bases for V and 2 bases for J; bases not matched to a gene: 10. Germline V gene lookup returns CDR1 MDHEN and CDR2 SYDVKM. The CDR3 contains 17 residues. CDR3 bases: TGTGCCAGCAGTTACCCGACAGGGCGAAACAACACCGGGGAGCTGTTTTTT. This encodes CASSYPTGRNNTGELFF.

This clonotype was seen a handful of times. The chain joins TRBV12-3 or TRBV12-4 to TRBJ2-1, with D perhaps TRBD1 or TRBD2 (6 bases each). CDR3 length: 15 amino acids. V was trimmed by 2 bases and J by 4 bases, leaving 12 bases between them. DNA of the CDR3: TGTGCCAGCAGTTTATCGGGGGCGCAATACAATGAGCAGTTCTTC. This encodes CASSLSGAQYNEQFF.

This clonotype was seen more than once but under ten times. This rearrangement joins TRBV3-1 to TRBJ2-1; D remains ambiguous. The V gene's germline CDR1 is LGHDT and CDR2 YNNKEL (reference sequence). Trimming shortened V by 0 bases and J by 4 bases, and 10 bases separated the two germline ends. This CDR3 has 15 residues. The CDR3 protein is CASSQDLGGYNEQFF. CDR3 nucleotide sequence: TGTGCCAGCAGCCAAGATCTGGGCGGTTACAATGAGCAGTTCTTC.

This clonotype was counted between two and nine times. The gene calls are TRBV10-3 and TRBJ2-7; maybe TRBD2 (5 bases). The germline gives CDR1 ENHRY, CDR2 SYGVKD. The CDR3 has 14 amino acids. V lost 2 bases to trimming and J lost 7 bases, with 15 bases between them. The CDR3 loop reads CAISELAGAREQYF. The CDR3 DNA reads TGTGCCATCAGTGAGCTAGCTGGAGCTAGGGAGCAGTACTTC.

As DNA, the CDR3 is TGTGCCAGCAACCGGGACCATAACACTGAAGCTTTCTTT. Its protein product is CASNRDHNTEAFF. The V and J genes are TRBV7-9 and TRBJ1-1; possibly TRBD1 for D (5 bases). Trimming removed 7 bases from V and 2 bases from J, with 11 bases in between. Germline V lookup: CDR1 SEHNR, CDR2 FQNEAQ (reference sequence). This CDR3 spans 13 amino acids.

The chain couples TRBV28 to TRBJ2-7; 7 nucleotides align to TRBD2. This CDR3 comprises 13 residues. With V trimmed by 7 bases and J by 3 bases, 6 bases remained unmatched. Germline values: CDR1 MDHEN, CDR2 SYDVKM. DNA of the CDR3: TGTGCCAGCACTAGGGCGGGGGACTACGAGCAGTACTTC. Encoded protein: CASTRAGDYEQYF.

V gene TRBV6-1 combines with J gene TRBJ1-4, with TRBD1 as a possible D gene (6 bases). This CDR3 has 16 amino acids. V gave up 4 bases and J gave up 5 bases, with 17 bases separating them. CDR1 MNHNS and CDR2 SASEGT come from the germline V gene. This CDR3 reads CASSVPQGHLNEKLFF. CDR3 nucleotide sequence: TGTGCCAGCAGTGTTCCACAGGGACATCTCAATGAAAAACTGTTTTTT.

This clonotype was found a few times. CDR3 residues: CAISDRGSFNEQYF. CDR3 sequence (DNA): TGTGCCATCAGTGACCGCGGGAGCTTCAACGAGCAGTACTTC. The gene calls are TRBV10-3 and TRBJ2-7; TRBD2 agrees at 7 bases. After removal of 3 bases from V and 5 bases from J, the junction contained 7 bases not matched to a gene. Per germline, CDR1 ENHRY and CDR2 SYGVKD. The CDR3 extends over 14 amino acids.

The V and J genes are TRBV11-3 and TRBJ1-1, with no clear D. V was cut by 5 bases and J by 3 bases, with 16 bases left in between. This CDR3 has 15 amino acids. The germline CDR1 and CDR2 sequences are SGHNT and YENEEA. The CDR3 sequence is CASSPIAGLYTEAFF. The CDR3 coding sequence is TGTGCCAGCAGCCCTATCGCGGGGTTATACACTGAAGCTTTCTTT.

The chain links TRBV9 to TRBJ2-1, with TRBD1 as a possible D gene (6 bases). The CDR3 sequence is 15 residues long. Germline V gene data show CDR1 as SGDLS and CDR2 as YYNGEE. V was cut by 0 bases and J by 2 bases, with 9 bases left in between. The CDR3 nucleotides read TGTGCCAGCAGCGTAGTACAGGGCACCTACAATGAGCAGTTCTTC. Encoded protein: CASSVVQGTYNEQFF.

The V call is TRBV6-2 or TRBV6-3, the J call TRBJ2-3; the D call may be TRBD1 or TRBD2 (6 bases each). Trimming pared 2 bases from V and 4 bases from J, leaving 22 bases between. The germline gives CDR1 MNHEY, CDR2 SVGEGT. The CDR3 runs to 18 residues. This chain's CDR3 is CASSYPWGAGVGSDTQYF. As DNA, the CDR3 is TGTGCCAGCAGTTACCCGTGGGGGGCGGGTGTTGGATCAGATACGCAGTATTTT.

The J gene is TRBJ1-1, the V gene TRBV6-1, with no clear D. CDR3 length equals 13 residues. V lost 2 bases to trimming and J lost 1 base, with 5 bases between them. Germline CDR1 reads MNHNS; CDR2 reads SASEGT. CDR3 sequence: CASSELSNTEAFF. As DNA, the CDR3 is TGTGCCAGCAGTGAACTTTCGAACACTGAAGCTTTCTTT.

Ten or more counts support this clonotype. The chain uses TRBV12-3 or TRBV12-4 and TRBJ2-1; TRBD2 matches 8 bases. The CDR3 totals 15 residues. Trimming cost V 6 bases and J 7 bases; bases outside gene matches: 11. Here the CDR3 reads CASSRRVGGGNEQFF. Written as DNA, the CDR3 is TGTGCCAGCAGCCGGAGGGTCGGGGGGGGTAATGAGCAGTTCTTC.

The chain uses TRBV20-1 and TRBJ2-1; 8 positions agree with TRBD2. This CDR3 comprises 13 residues. The junction had 11 bases not matched to a gene; V was cut back by 7 bases and J by 9 bases. In germline, CDR1 is DFQATT, CDR2 SNEGSKA (reference sequence). The CDR3 coding sequence is TGCAGTGTCAGGACTAGCCCCCGTGCTGAGCAGTTCTTC. Translating gives CSVRTSPRAEQFF.

In this sample, this clonotype turned up many times. V gene TRBV29-1 combines with J gene TRBJ2-6; D unclear. CDR3 length: 14 residues. In germline, CDR1 is SQVTM, CDR2 ANQGSEA. Between the trimmed V and J ends, which lost 6 bases and 0 bases, there was a span of 9 bases. The chain's CDR3 is CSVETHSGANVLTF. CDR3 DNA sequence: TGCAGCGTGGAGACGCACTCTGGGGCCAACGTCCTGACTTTC.

This clonotype was found a few times. The J gene is TRBJ1-3, the V gene TRBV7-2; the D gene is possibly TRBD1 (5 bases). The germline V and J ends were trimmed by 1 base and 8 bases, with 15 bases remaining between them. The CDR3 loop spans 15 amino acids. The V gene's germline CDR1 is SGHTA and CDR2 FQGNSA. The DNA of the CDR3 is TGTGCCAGCAGCTTAGATGGGATAGGGGCGGACACCATATATTTT. Encoded protein: CASSLDGIGADTIYF.

Many counts were recorded for this clonotype. The chain uses TRBV7-9 and TRBJ2-1; the D gene is possibly TRBD1 (7 bases). The germline V gene encodes CDR1 SEHNR and CDR2 FQNEAQ (reference sequence). The CDR3 has 15 amino acids. Trimming left V 7 bases short and J 2 bases short, with 15 bases between. CDR3 bases: TGTGCCAGCATACGCAGGGGGGATACCTACAATGAGCAGTTCTTC. It yields the protein CASIRRGDTYNEQFF. The full variable domain, in which reference TRBV7-9 and TRBJ2-1 provide the parts outside the CDR3, is DTGVSQNPRHKITKRGQNVTFRCDPISEHNRLYWYRQTLGQGPEFLTYFQNEAQLEKSRLLSDRFSAERPKGSFSTLEIQRTEQGDSAMYLCASIRRGDTYNEQFFGPGTRLTVL.

In its sample, this clonotype was seen a few times. The chain employs TRBV5-6 and TRBJ2-1, with D perhaps matching TRBD1 or TRBD2 (5 bases each). The germline V gene has CDR1 SGHDT and CDR2 YYEEEE. The CDR3 totals 16 residues. The V gene lost 0 bases and the J gene lost 10 bases, with 20 bases spanning the gap. CDR3 loop: CASSLVISGGGSEQFF. CDR3 nucleotide sequence: TGTGCCAGCAGCTTGGTAATTTCTGGTGGGGGAAGCGAGCAGTTCTTC.

The chain uses TRBV2 and TRBJ1-6; unclear D gene. This CDR3 comprises 14 residues. The germline V gene encodes CDR1 SNHLY and CDR2 FYNNEI. With 7 bases removed from V and 3 bases from J, the gap between germline ends came to 10 bases. CDR3 sequence: CASKLVDYNSPLHF. For the CDR3, the DNA is TGTGCCAGCAAGCTAGTGGACTATAATTCACCCCTCCACTTT.

In this sample, this clonotype turned up a few times. The V call is TRBV7-3, the J call TRBJ2-5, with D perhaps being TRBD1 or TRBD2 (5 bases each). The CDR3 contains 14 residues. Germline CDR1 is SGHTA and CDR2 is FQGTGA. The V end was cut by 5 bases, the J end by 1 base, with 11 bases between. The DNA of the CDR3 is TGTGCCAGCAGCAAGGGACCGCTCCAAGAGACCCAGTACTTC. It translates to CASSKGPLQETQYF.

V is TRBV20-1 and J is TRBJ1-1; D may be TRBD1 (5 bases). The CDR3 is 17 amino acids. The V and J ends lost 3 bases and 7 bases respectively, with 27 bases between them. Germline V gene data show CDR1 as DFQATT and CDR2 as SNEGSKA (reference sequence). The CDR3 reads CSASGLTSRQRLVEAFF. DNA of the CDR3: TGCAGTGCTAGCGGCTTAACGTCGAGACAGCGTCTAGTTGAAGCTTTCTTT.

The chain carries TRBV28 and TRBJ2-7; 10 bases are shared with TRBD1. This CDR3 is built from 13 residues. V gave up 5 bases and J gave up 6 bases; unmatched junction bases: 4. CDR1 and CDR2 (germline): MDHEN, SYDVKM. CDR3 sequence reads: CASSRDRGREQYF. CDR3 nucleotide sequence: TGTGCCAGCAGTCGGGACAGGGGACGCGAGCAGTACTTC. The full variable domain, with the rest looked up from reference TRBV28 and TRBJ2-7, is DVKVTQSSRYLVKRTGEKVFLECVQDMDHENMFWYRQDPGLGLRLIYFSYDVKMKEKGDIPEGYSVSREKKERFSLILESASTNQTSMYLCASSRDRGREQYFGPGTRLTVT.